This T cell receptor beta chain comes out of a study of blood T cells in healthy people across ages. PCR was performed a second time for roughly 6 to 12 cycles using a sample-barcoded 5' primer and a J-beta primer mix. Each cDNA molecule, via a template-switch adaptor with 12 random nucleotides, was tagged. TCRdb fed the 5' RACE reads into MiXCR, producing one record per CDR3 protein. The sample has roughly 1.5 million distinct CDR3 sequences, approximately 43% seen once. CDR3 size: 13 residues. Germline CDR1 reads SGHTA; CDR2 reads FQGTGA. Trimming stripped 2 bases from V and 5 bases from J, with 7 bases between.

The source of this sequence is a woman aged 18-29 years in good health. Sequencing input: blood. The rearrangement links TRBV7-3 to TRBJ1-5; unclear D gene. The CDR3 protein is CASSLPPYQPQHF. The CDR3 region has the DNA TGTGCCAGCAGCTTACCCCCGTATCAGCCCCAGCATTTT.